The clone carrying this TCR beta chain was picked up a small number of times. Its target is not known. This record belongs to a study of cytomegalovirus exposure and HLA in healthy donors. Study conclusions and caveats: As was reported, the classifier diagnosed cytomegalovirus status with high specificity and sensitivity.

Trimming removed 3 bases from V and 7 bases from J, with 10 bases in between. The CDR3 sequence is 13 residues long. Germline CDR1 reads SGHTA; CDR2 reads FQGNSA. The PCR was carried out with 60 Vbeta primers and 13 Jbeta primers. Clones were read by immunoSEQ multiplex PCR, and TCRdb kept only the in-frame ones, dropping some. The sample lists fewer than 150,000 clones, roughly 68% seen once, with approximately 6% in the top ten. The rearrangement uses TRBV7-2 and TRBJ1-5; the D gene is possibly TRBD1 (6 bases). Sequencing was performed on PBMCs. The clonotype comes from a woman aged 45-65 years in good health and CMV-seropositive. CDR3 DNA: TGTGCCAGCAGCTTGCAGGGGTTCCAGCCCCAGCATTTT. Translated: CASSLQGFQPQHF.